These 23 T cell receptor beta chains share one sample of origin, sequenced in a study of early T cells in non-severe SARS-CoV-2 infection. TCRdb recomputed calls from the 5' RACE reads with MiXCR, one row per CDR3 protein. The sample lists some 96,000 distinct CDR3 sequences, about 15% occurring once. The sample taken for sequencing was whole blood. These receptors all come from an adult who was a healthcare worker with PCR-confirmed SARS-CoV-2 infection or an uninfected control (not recorded which).

This clonotype was observed a few times. The J gene is TRBJ2-3, the V gene TRBV5-1, with 7 bases aligning to TRBD2. Germline V gene data show CDR1 as SGHRS and CDR2 as YFSETQ. CDR3 length: 11 residues. The junction had 2 bases not matched to a gene; V was cut back by 9 bases and J by 4 bases. The CDR3 region is CATREADTQYF. CDR3 bases: TGCGCCACACGGGAGGCAGATACGCAGTATTTT.

V gene TRBV11-2 combines with J gene TRBJ2-1; 16 bases line up with TRBD2. J lost 2 bases, V lost 3 bases, and 10 bases had no gene match. Looked up from germline, CDR1 is SGHAT and CDR2 is FQNNGV. The CDR3 sequence is 20 residues long. The CDR3 is CASSFPRGLAGGRTYNEQFF. CDR3 DNA: TGTGCCAGCAGCTTCCCTAGGGGACTAGCGGGAGGGCGGACCTACAATGAGCAGTTCTTC.

The genes are TRBV20-1 and TRBJ1-1, with D maybe TRBD1 (5 bases). CDR3 length: 15 residues. Germline V gene sequence: CDR1 DFQATT, CDR2 SNEGSKA (reference sequence). V lost 1 base and J lost 1, with 13 bases in between. DNA for the CDR3: TGCAGTGCTAGAGCGTTGGGACGGGAGAACACTGAAGCTTTCTTT. Amino acid sequence: CSARALGRENTEAFF.

The sample holds a few counts of this clonotype. V gene TRBV6-5 combines with J gene TRBJ2-2, with D unresolved. The CDR3 loop spans 16 amino acids. The germline gives CDR1 MNHEY, CDR2 SVGAGI. Trimming took 0 bases from V and 2 from J, leaving 10 bases between them. CDR3 loop: CASSYSIYINTGELFF. In DNA, the CDR3 is TGTGCCAGCAGTTACTCGATTTATATTAACACCGGGGAGCTGTTTTTT.

V and J are TRBV12-3 or TRBV12-4 and TRBJ2-3, with D possibly TRBD1 on 5 matching bases. Trimming stripped 3 bases from V and 3 bases from J, with 10 bases between. CDR3 size: 14 residues. The CDR3 reads CASSFRSGTDTQYF. In DNA, the CDR3 is TGTGCCAGCAGTTTTCGATCAGGGACAGATACGCAGTATTTT.

This clonotype was seen repeatedly, ten times or more. This chain joins TRBV3-1 and TRBJ2-5; D remains ambiguous. There are 15 residues in the CDR3. V lost 0 bases and J lost 0, with 8 bases in between. Germline CDR1 reads LGHDT; CDR2 reads YNNKEL (reference sequence). CDR3 nucleotide sequence: TGTGCCAGCAGCCAAGATCTGGCCGACCAAGAGACCCAGTACTTC. This gives the protein CASSQDLADQETQYF.

This clonotype showed up many times. This chain connects TRBV27 to TRBJ2-3, with 8 bases fitting TRBD2. The CDR3 has 14 amino acids. The V and J ends lost 5 bases and 1 base, in that order; junction bases with no gene match: 2. Germline V gives CDR1 MNHEY, CDR2 SMNVEV (reference sequence). The CDR3 DNA follows: TGTGCCAGCAGTCAGGGACTAGGCACAGATACGCAGTATTTT. Encoded protein: CASSQGLGTDTQYF.

CDR3 nucleotide sequence: TGTGCCAGCAGTAGCGTGACGGGCGAGCAGTACTTC. Protein product: CASSSVTGEQYF. The rearrangement joins TRBV12-3 or TRBV12-4 to TRBJ2-7; D uncertain. CDR3 length equals 12 residues. The V gene lost 5 bases and the J gene lost 6 bases, with 11 bases spanning the gap.

The V gene is TRBV7-2, the J gene TRBJ2-7; 11 nucleotides align to TRBD2. Trimming took 1 base from V and 9 from J; bases not matched to a gene: 11. The CDR3 totals 16 residues. The V gene's germline CDR1 is SGHTA and CDR2 FQGNSA. This CDR3 is CASSLGRLAGGGAQYF. CDR3 coding DNA: TGTGCCAGCAGCTTAGGAAGGCTAGCGGGAGGAGGAGCGCAGTACTTC.

The J gene is TRBJ2-2, the V gene TRBV19; D is uncertain. Germline CDR1 and CDR2: LNHDA and SQIVND (reference sequence). Between the trimmed V and J ends, which lost 4 bases and 10 bases, there was a span of 10 bases. The CDR3 has 12 amino acids. CDR3 nucleotides: TGTGCCAGTAGTAGCCGGGCCGCGGAGCTGTTTTTT. As protein: CASSSRAAELFF.

V and J are TRBV29-1 and TRBJ2-7, with D maybe TRBD1 (7 bases). The germline V and J ends were trimmed by 6 bases and 6 bases, with 12 bases remaining between them. Per the germline V gene, CDR1 is SQVTM and CDR2 is ANQGSEA. The CDR3 loop spans 11 amino acids. CDR3 residues: CSVRQGGEQYF. For the CDR3, the DNA is TGCAGCGTCCGACAGGGAGGCGAGCAGTACTTC.

This clonotype was observed a few times. The CDR3 here is CASSLVGPGNIQYF. CDR3 nucleotide sequence: TGTGCCAGCAGCTTAGTTGGGCCTGGAAACATTCAGTACTTC. V gene TRBV7-8 combines with J gene TRBJ2-4; D remains unclear. The length of the CDR3 is 14 residues. Trimming removed 1 base from V and 6 bases from J, with 10 bases in between. Germline V CDR1 and CDR2: SGHVS, FQNEAQ. Full variable domain (remainder filled in from reference TRBV7-8 and TRBJ2-4): GAGVSQSPRYKVAKRGQDVALRCDPISGHVSLFWYQQALGQGPEFLTYFQNEAQLDKSGLPSDRFFAERPEGSVSTLKIQRTQQEDSAVYLCASSLVGPGNIQYFGAGTRLSVL.

In its sample, this clonotype was seen once. The rearrangement joins TRBV11-2 to TRBJ2-7; the D gene is possibly TRBD1 (6 bases). The CDR3 spans 15 residues. Germline V gene lookup returns CDR1 SGHAT and CDR2 FQNNGV. The V gene lost 4 bases and the J gene lost 4 bases, with 17 bases spanning the gap. CDR3 in amino acids: CASSSVEDSWYEQYF. Written as DNA, the CDR3 is TGTGCCAGCAGCTCAGTTGAGGACAGCTGGTACGAGCAGTACTTC. Looking up the rest from reference TRBV11-2 and TRBJ2-7 gives the full variable domain: EAGVAQSPRYKIIEKRQSVAFWCNPISGHATLYWYQQILGQGPKLLIQFQNNGVVDDSQLPKDRFSAERLKGVDSTLKIQPAKLEDSAVYLCASSSVEDSWYEQYFGPGTRLTVT.

This chain connects TRBV11-2 to TRBJ1-2; D perhaps matches TRBD1 (5 bases). V lost 1 base, J lost 13 bases, and 7 bases lay in between. The germline gives CDR1 SGHAT, CDR2 FQNNGV. CDR3 length: 10 amino acids. The DNA for the CDR3 is TGTGCCAGCAGCTTAGGGGACTTCACCTTC. Its protein product is CASSLGDFTF.

A few counts support this clonotype. This chain connects TRBV4-1 to TRBJ2-3; tentatively, D is TRBD2 (6 bases). Germline assignment: CDR1 MGHRA and CDR2 YSYEKL. This CDR3 is 15 amino acids long. V lost 1 base, J lost 1 base, and 9 bases lay in between. The CDR3 DNA reads as TGCGCCAGCAGCCAAGGAACGGGGGGCACAGATACGCAGTATTTT. Protein: CASSQGTGGTDTQYF.

This clonotype has a count of ten or more. CDR3 protein: CASSPSYNEQFF. In DNA, the CDR3 is TGTGCCAGCAGTCCCTCTTACAATGAGCAGTTCTTC. The chain is built from TRBV28 and TRBJ2-1; D gene ambiguous. CDR3 length: 12 amino acids. Trimming removed 5 bases at V and 4 bases at J, with 6 bases between. Per the germline V gene, CDR1 is MDHEN and CDR2 is SYDVKM.

This clonotype was detected a few times. V is TRBV5-1 and J is TRBJ2-1; D is possibly TRBD2 (5 bases). This CDR3 has 16 amino acids. The germline V gene encodes CDR1 SGHRS and CDR2 YFSETQ. Trimming left V 7 bases short and J 2 bases short, with 19 bases between. The CDR3 reads CASSPHWEYPYNEQFF. CDR3 in DNA: TGCGCCAGCTCACCCCATTGGGAGTATCCCTACAATGAGCAGTTCTTC.

This chain links TRBV6-2 or TRBV6-3 with TRBJ2-4; D is unclear. Per the germline V gene, CDR1 is MNHEY and CDR2 is SVGEGT. The length of the CDR3 is 13 residues. With 5 bases removed from V and 9 bases from J, the gap between germline ends came to 14 bases. The chain's CDR3 is CASSPLSTGIQYF. The DNA of the CDR3 is TGTGCCAGCAGTCCTCTGTCCACGGGCATTCAGTACTTC.

This clonotype occurred a few times. The chain has TRBV18 and TRBJ2-1, with 12 positions matching TRBD1. CDR1 and CDR2 from the germline V gene are KGHSH and LQKENI. V trimming: 3 bases; J trimming: 9 bases; junction bases outside the gene matches: 9. This CDR3 region has 16 residues. CDR3 loop: CASSPSPGQGAGEQFF. In nucleotides, the CDR3 is TGTGCCAGCTCACCTTCACCGGGACAGGGGGCTGGTGAGCAGTTCTTC.

V and J are TRBV9 and TRBJ2-3; D call uncertain. This CDR3 contains 14 residues. The germline V and J ends were trimmed by 4 bases and 6 bases, with 15 bases remaining between them. CDR1 and CDR2 from the germline V gene are SGDLS and YYNGEE. The CDR3 DNA reads TGTGCCAGCAGCACCAAACCCCGTCTGGATACGCAGTATTTT. It is translated as CASSTKPRLDTQYF.

The chain is built from TRBV6-2 or TRBV6-3 and TRBJ2-7, with 7 positions matching TRBD2. Germline V gene data show CDR1 as MNHEY and CDR2 as SVGEGT. Germline trimming cut 11 bases from V and 2 bases from J; bases unmatched to any gene: 9. This CDR3 has 13 residues. The CDR3 coding sequence is TGTGCCGGGAGGCTGGCGGGAGCCTACGAGCAGTACTTC. Protein sequence: CAGRLAGAYEQYF.

This clonotype has only a few counts. V usage is TRBV11-2 and J usage is TRBJ2-3; D not resolved. CDR1 and CDR2 (germline): SGHAT, FQNNGV. Trimming stripped 1 base from V and 5 bases from J, with 7 bases between. CDR3 size: 13 residues. CDR3 nucleotides: TGTGCCAGCAGCTTAGGGTTCGGAGATACGCAGTATTTT. It is translated as CASSLGFGDTQYF.

A few counts support this clonotype. This sequence joins TRBV2 and TRBJ2-1; D remains ambiguous. V dropped 6 bases and J dropped 8 bases, with 8 bases sitting between them. There are 11 residues in the CDR3. Germline V CDR1 and CDR2: SNHLY, FYNNEI. The CDR3 sequence: CASRVEYEQFF. The CDR3 nucleotides read TGTGCCAGCAGGGTGGAGTATGAGCAGTTCTTC.